Included here is one TCR beta chain sequence, with context. This clone was seen only a few times. Its antigen has not been determined. The sample holds no much larger clone one base away, and base qualities are not on file. TCRbeta CDR3 regions were amplified from genomic DNA using the immunoSEQ Assay, a bias-controlled multiplex PCR. Under the source paper's analysis protocol: Nucleated cell counts per sample were estimated from amplification of reference gene primers within the assay. Sequence reads were collapsed and filtered to measure the absolute abundance of every unique TCRbeta CDR3 rearrangement. For each sample, productive Simpson clonality was calculated as the square root of Simpson's diversity index over productive rearrangements. Held by TCRdb, this immuneACCESS table contains in-frame sequences only and omits some clones. Under half of the omission traces to an unresolved V gene where checked; the cause of the rest is unknown. V and J calls and clone size come straight from that table; D and trimming were deduced from the DNA. The sample includes about 84,000 clones, with 90% to 95% observed a single time. The ten largest account for about 4.7% of the sample.

Whole blood was collected in K2EDTA tubes by collaborating institutions according to the institutions' own protocols. For TCRbeta analysis, collaborator samples were shipped as frozen whole blood, as isolated PBMCs, or as DNA extracted from either sample type. This entry comes from a study of blood T cell repertoires in COVID-19 (dated by TCRdb to 2018 to 2021). Regarding the study in general: The collaborator samples originated in the United States, Italy and Spain and spanned the acute and convalescent phases of COVID-19. The prospective study material was composed of cDNA or gDNA derived from T cells, B-cell-depleted T cells, or PBMCs. The dataset comprised deeply sampled blood TCRbeta repertoires from subjects exposed to, actively infected with, or recovered from COVID-19. A freely available public database, intended as a resource for researchers studying the immune response to SARS-CoV-2, is where the repertoires were released. Samples were obtained from the ongoing ImmuneRACE study (first 160 participants) and from 1,200 or so subjects provided by 6 global collaborators. The sample metadata nearly always contained a de-identified subject ID, COVID-19 status, age in years and sex. Where available, HLA class I and class II types were obtained from metadata supplied by the sample provider rather than from assay-based typing. The paper as a whole reports these results and caveats: Clinical and demographic metadata were provided uncurated, with the amount varying by source and participant.

Trimming takes 0 bases from V and 5 bases from J, and the germline ends sit 14 bases apart. From a lookup of the germline V gene, CDR1 and CDR2 are MRHNA and SNTAGT. The CDR3 measures 16 amino acids from cysteine to phenylalanine. CDR3 DNA is the only sequence kept; it has 48 bases, read in frame from the first base. Sample: peripheral blood. This receptor was obtained from a human donor with active COVID-19. The donor label of this sample is uncertain. The chain links TRBV6-4 with TRBJ1-5; matching of 6 bases hints at TRBD1 as the D gene. The CDR3 protein is CASSDSGAASDQPQHF. The bases are TGTGCCAGCAGTGACTCGGGGGCAGCCTCTGATCAGCCCCAGCATTTT.